The 21 T cell receptor beta chains reported below all come from one sample, sequenced in a study of T cells in localized non-small cell lung cancer (dated by TCRdb to 2018 to 2020). Libraries were made using the immunoSEQ multiplex PCR assay. TCRdb took over this immuneACCESS table, retaining in-frame rearrangements with V and J assigned. Such tables are incomplete; in checked studies, under half of the missing clones stem from an unresolved V gene, and the remainder is unexplained. Present in this sample are 35,000 to 40,000 clones, just over 90% of which were seen just once. Of the sample, approximately 6.5% is held by the ten largest clones. Sequences were derived from peripheral blood, sampled before any cancer treatment. All receptors derive from an older female donor with stage I lung adenocarcinoma.

This rearrangement joins TRBV5-5 to TRBJ2-3; unclear D gene. Deletions cut 4 bases from V and 6 bases from J, with 18 bases between. CDR3 size: 15 residues. Germline CDR1 is SGHKS and CDR2 is YYEKEE (reference sequence). The CDR3 sequence: CASSGNGLARDTQYF. CDR3 coding DNA: TGTGCCAGCAGCGGGAATGGATTAGCCCGGGATACGCAGTATTTT.

The chain uses TRBV11-2 and TRBJ1-1; possibly TRBD1 for D (6 bases). The germline V gene encodes CDR1 SGHAT and CDR2 FQNNGV. The V end was cut by 7 bases, the J end by 0 bases, with 15 bases between. This CDR3 comprises 15 residues. The CDR3 coding sequence is TGTGCCAGCATCCAAATAGGACAGATGAACACTGAAGCTTTCTTT. It is translated as CASIQIGQMNTEAFF.

The chain employs TRBV7-3 and TRBJ1-1, with D possibly TRBD1 on 5 matching bases. The CDR3 sequence is 14 residues long. Trimming left V 1 base short and J 1 base short, with 7 bases between. Germline V lookup: CDR1 SGHTA, CDR2 FQGTGA. DNA of the CDR3: TGTGCCAGCAGCTTAATGGGGCAGAACACTGAAGCTTTCTTT. This gives the protein CASSLMGQNTEAFF.

This rearrangement joins TRBV7-9 to TRBJ2-4, with a possible D match to TRBD1 (6 bases). The CDR3 spans 16 residues. The V and J ends lost 6 bases and 0 bases respectively, with 15 bases between them. Germline CDR1 reads SEHNR; CDR2 reads FQNEAQ (reference sequence). The CDR3 sequence is CASSISGDVAKNIQYF. The CDR3 DNA reads TGTGCCAGCAGTATATCAGGGGACGTAGCCAAAAACATTCAGTACTTC.

V gene TRBV2 combines with J gene TRBJ1-2, with D possibly matching TRBD1 (6 bases). V shed 8 bases and J shed 0 bases, with 19 bases lying between them. CDR1 and CDR2 from the germline V gene are SNHLY and FYNNEI. The CDR3 loop spans 16 amino acids. The CDR3 coding sequence is TGTGCCAGCCCCGAAGACCACAGGGCCGCTAACTATGGCTACACCTTC. As protein: CASPEDHRAANYGYTF. Complete variable domain (other parts from reference TRBV2 and TRBJ1-2): EPEVTQTPSHQVTQMGQEVILRCVPISNHLYFYWYRQILGQKVEFLVSFYNNEISEKSEIFDDQFSVERPDGSNFTLKIRSTKLEDSAMYFCASPEDHRAANYGYTFGSGTRLTVV.

The V gene is TRBV2, the J gene TRBJ1-1, with D tentatively TRBD1 (6 bases). Trimming took 6 bases from V and 4 from J, leaving 15 bases between them. This CDR3 has 14 amino acids. CDR1 is SNHLY and CDR2 is FYNNEI in the germline V gene. CDR3 residues: CASRDPGVGTEAFF. CDR3 DNA sequence: TGTGCCAGCAGGGACCCAGGGGTGGGCACTGAAGCTTTCTTT.

This clone occurred once. The chain's CDR3 is CAISLGDSGANVLTF. The CDR3 nucleotides read TGTGCCATCAGTCTAGGGGACTCTGGGGCCAACGTCCTGACTTTC. This rearrangement joins TRBV10-3 to TRBJ2-6; D possibly corresponds to TRBD1 (5 bases). The CDR3 length is 15 residues. CDR1 is ENHRY, CDR2 SYGVKD, per germline. V was shortened by 5 bases and J by 0 bases, with 8 bases between the two germline ends.

The rearrangement joins TRBV14 to TRBJ2-5; either TRBD1 or TRBD2 may supply D (5 bases each). This CDR3 comprises 11 residues. The V gene lost 4 bases and the J gene lost 7 bases, with 7 bases spanning the gap. Germline V gene sequence: CDR1 SGHDN, CDR2 FVKESK. In nucleotides, the CDR3 is TGTGCCAGCAGCCTTGGGGGGACCCAGTACTTC. Translated: CASSLGGTQYF.

J is TRBJ2-7 and V is TRBV27; no definite D call. Germline CDR1 reads MNHEY; CDR2 reads SMNVEV (reference sequence). The CDR3 length is 14 residues. V gave up 5 bases and J gave up 0 bases, with 11 bases separating them. Here the CDR3 reads CASSLTDGSYEQYF. The CDR3 bases are TGTGCCAGCAGTCTAACCGACGGCTCCTACGAGCAGTACTTC.

This chain links TRBV6-1 with TRBJ2-5, with 13 bases that match TRBD2. CDR3 length equals 15 residues. The ends lost 4 bases at V and 2 bases at J; junction bases unmatched: 1. Germline loops: CDR1 MNHNS, CDR2 SASEGT. CDR3 loop: CASSVLAGGQETQYF. DNA of the CDR3: TGTGCCAGCAGTGTACTAGCGGGGGGGCAAGAGACCCAGTACTTC.

This sequence joins TRBV2 and TRBJ2-1; TRBD1 matches 9 bases. Germline-derived CDR1 and CDR2 are SNHLY and FYNNEI. V was clipped by 6 bases and J by 3 bases; unmatched bases: 6. The CDR3 is made up of 15 amino acids. The CDR3 region has the DNA TGTGCCAGCAGGGCAGAGACAGGGGGCTACAATGAGCAGTTCTTC. Translated, it gives CASRAETGGYNEQFF.

This clone was found once. The chain recombines TRBV28 with TRBJ1-1, with a possible D match to TRBD1 (6 bases). The germline CDR1 and CDR2 sequences are MDHEN and SYDVKM. The CDR3 runs 15 residues. The V end lost 4 bases, the J end lost 5 bases, and 17 bases lay between the germline ends. This chain's CDR3 is CASSSQGGGRTEAFF. The CDR3 DNA reads as TGTGCCAGCAGTTCGCAAGGGGGGGGGAGGACTGAAGCTTTCTTT.

The chain links TRBV5-8 to TRBJ1-2; D call uncertain. The germline V gene has CDR1 SGHTS and CDR2 YDEGEE. CDR3 length: 16 amino acids. V lost 2 bases to trimming and J lost 6 bases, with 20 bases between them. The CDR3 region has the DNA TGTGCCAGCAGCTTCGCGAATAGGGCGGCCTCCGATGGCTACACCTTC. Its translation: CASSFANRAASDGYTF. The variable domain in full, completed from reference TRBV5-8 and TRBJ1-2, reads EAGVTQSPTHLIKTRGQQATLRCSPISGHTSVYWYQQALGLGLQFLLWYDEGEERNRGNFPPRFSGRQFPNYSSELNVNALELEDSALYLCASSFANRAASDGYTFGSGTRLTVV.

The chain has TRBV6-1 and TRBJ1-2; TRBD1 aligns across 9 bases. CDR3 length: 13 amino acids. After removal of 7 bases from V and 8 bases from J, the junction contained 8 bases not matched to a gene. From germline, CDR1 is MNHNS and CDR2 SASEGT. CDR3 coding DNA: TGTGCCAGCACCAGGACAGGGGAAGGAGGCTACACCTTC. Its translation: CASTRTGEGGYTF.

This clone has a single count. The J gene is TRBJ2-5, the V gene TRBV5-4; no firm D call. V was clipped by 2 bases and J by 2 bases, with 13 bases between them. The CDR3 contains 15 residues. The germline V gene encodes CDR1 SGHNT and CDR2 YYREEE (reference sequence). The CDR3 loop is CASSFTLNNQETQYF. CDR3 bases: TGTGCCAGCAGCTTTACCCTGAACAATCAAGAGACCCAGTACTTC.

This clone was seen just once. The chain couples TRBV27 to TRBJ2-5; 8 bases agree with TRBD2. CDR3 length equals 14 residues. In germline, CDR1 is MNHEY, CDR2 SMNVEV (reference sequence). V trimming: 3 bases; J trimming: 1 base; junction bases outside the gene matches: 1. The chain's CDR3 is CASSLRGVQETQYF. CDR3 in DNA: TGTGCCAGCAGTTTGCGGGGGGTCCAAGAGACCCAGTACTTC.

The chain couples TRBV7-9 to TRBJ1-1; no definite D call. Trimming took off 4 bases at V and 11 bases at J, with 14 bases between the two ends. Germline loops: CDR1 SEHNR, CDR2 FQNEAQ (reference sequence). The CDR3 length is 12 residues. CDR3: CASSSGRPTAFF. In DNA, the CDR3 is TGTGCCAGCAGCTCCGGGCGCCCGACGGCTTTCTTT.

In this sample, this clone turned up a few times. This chain connects TRBV6-6 to TRBJ1-6; 9 bases align to TRBD1. CDR1 is MNHNY, CDR2 SVGAGI, per germline (reference sequence). After removal of 7 bases from V and 5 bases from J, the junction contained 6 bases not matched to a gene. CDR3 length: 15 amino acids. This CDR3 reads CASTHGTGNNSPLHF. CDR3 DNA sequence: TGTGCCAGCACCCACGGGACAGGGAATAATTCACCCCTCCACTTT.

The genes are TRBV14 and TRBJ2-7; tentatively, D is TRBD1 or TRBD2 (5 bases each). The germline V gene has CDR1 SGHDN and CDR2 FVKESK. V gave up 1 base and J gave up 5 bases, with 12 bases separating them. The CDR3 sequence is 14 residues long. The CDR3 sequence: CASSQVRGAHEQYV. As DNA, the CDR3 is TGTGCCAGCAGCCAAGTTCGAGGGGCCCACGAGCAGTACGTC.

The chain joins TRBV5-1 to TRBJ1-2; D is unclear. The germline V gene has CDR1 SGHRS and CDR2 YFSETQ. CDR3 length equals 12 residues. V was pared by 0 bases and J by 8 bases, with 8 bases between. The CDR3 nucleotides read TGCGCCAGCAGCTTGGCGCGGTCCGGCTACACCTTC. Its translation is CASSLARSGYTF.

This chain uses TRBV6-1 with TRBJ2-7; D is undetermined. The V gene lost 2 bases and the J gene lost 4 bases, with 6 bases spanning the gap. CDR1 and CDR2 (germline): MNHNS, SASEGT. The CDR3 has 12 residues. Written as DNA, the CDR3 is TGTGCCAGCAGTGAACATCTGTACGAGCAGTACGTC. Residues: CASSEHLYEQYV.